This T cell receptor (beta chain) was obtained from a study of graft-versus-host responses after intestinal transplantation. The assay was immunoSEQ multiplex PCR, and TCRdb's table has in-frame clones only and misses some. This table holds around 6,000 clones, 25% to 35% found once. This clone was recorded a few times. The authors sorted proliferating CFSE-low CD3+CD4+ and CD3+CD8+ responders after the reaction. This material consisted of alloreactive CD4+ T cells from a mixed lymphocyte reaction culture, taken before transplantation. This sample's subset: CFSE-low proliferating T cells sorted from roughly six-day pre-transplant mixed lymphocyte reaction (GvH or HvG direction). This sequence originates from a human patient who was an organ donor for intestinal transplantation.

CDR3 protein: CASSVRVPGGSYGYTF. Here the CDR3 DNA reads TGTGCCAGCAGTGTAAGGGTCCCAGGGGGCAGTTATGGCTACACCTTC. The chain couples TRBV27 to TRBJ1-2; 8 bases align to TRBD1. The ends lost 5 bases at V and 5 bases at J; junction bases unmatched: 13. The germline V gene encodes CDR1 MNHEY and CDR2 SMNVEV (reference sequence). The CDR3 contains 16 residues.